Shown below are 7 T cell receptor beta chains from a single sample sequenced in a study of PD-L1 blockade in urothelial cancer. Assay used: immunoSEQ multiplex PCR; TCRdb lists only in-frame clones, some missing. Here the sample spans roughly 46,000 clones, about 85% being singletons. Regarding time point: peripheral blood 6 weeks after treatment start. Specimen: PBMCs, collected around atezolizumab (anti-PD-L1) treatment. These receptors were taken from a man aged 50 to 60 with urothelial cancer.

The chain couples TRBV11-2 to TRBJ2-1; unclear D gene. The CDR3 sequence is 14 residues long. CDR1 is SGHAT, CDR2 FQNNGV, per germline. With 3 bases removed from V and 0 bases from J, the gap between germline ends came to 6 bases. CDR3 nucleotide sequence: TGTGCCAGCAGCTTCGGTGGCTCCTACAATGAGCAGTTCTTC. Protein product: CASSFGGSYNEQFF.

The rearrangement joins TRBV29-1 to TRBJ2-1, with D possibly matching TRBD1 (5 bases). V was trimmed by 0 bases and J by 12 bases, leaving 12 bases between them. The CDR3 is 12 amino acids. The germline V gene encodes CDR1 SQVTM and CDR2 ANQGSEA. CDR3 loop: CSVEDQVQGQFF. The CDR3 bases are TGCAGCGTTGAAGATCAGGTCCAGGGGCAGTTCTTC.

The CDR3 coding sequence is TGTGCCAGCAGCCTCTCGGCTGGACAGTGGGAGCAGTACTTC. This encodes CASSLSAGQWEQYF. This rearrangement joins TRBV7-3 to TRBJ2-7; a weak D match, TRBD1 (6 bases). The CDR3 covers 14 residues. V was cut by 5 bases and J by 7 bases, with 18 bases left in between. Germline CDR1 is SGHTA and CDR2 is FQGTGA. The full variable domain, completed using reference TRBV7-3 and TRBJ2-7, is GAGVSQTPSNKVTEKGKYVELRCDPISGHTALYWYRQSLGQGPEFLIYFQGTGAADDSGLPNDRFFAVRPEGSVSTLKIQRTERGDSAVYLCASSLSAGQWEQYFGPGTRLTVT.

The chain combines TRBV28 with TRBJ2-1; 10 bases line up with TRBD2. Per the germline V gene, CDR1 is MDHEN and CDR2 is SYDVKM. Trimming cost V 3 bases and J 3 bases; bases outside gene matches: 11. This CDR3 spans 18 amino acids. For the CDR3, the DNA is TGTGCCAGCAGTTTCGCACGGGGCCTAGCGGGGGTCTACAATGAGCAGTTCTTC. This codes for CASSFARGLAGVYNEQFF.

This chain links TRBV18 with TRBJ2-5; D possibly corresponds to TRBD1 (6 bases). The CDR3 has 13 amino acids. The V gene lost 1 base and the J gene lost 4 bases, with 7 bases spanning the gap. Germline-derived CDR1 and CDR2 are KGHSH and LQKENI. Here the CDR3 reads CASSPHRAETQYF. Here the CDR3 DNA reads TGTGCCAGCTCACCACACAGGGCAGAGACCCAGTACTTC. Based on the CDR3 plus reference TRBV18 and TRBJ2-5, the full variable domain is NAGVMQNPRHLVRRRGQEARLRCSPMKGHSHVYWYRQLPEEGLKFMVYLQKENIIDESGMPKERFSAEFPKEGPSILRIQQVVRGDSAAYFCASSPHRAETQYFGPGTRLLVL.

This clone was seen a single time. The V call is TRBV18, the J call TRBJ2-7, with 7 bases identical to TRBD1. The CDR3 is made up of 13 amino acids. V was clipped by 3 bases and J by 7 bases; unmatched bases: 6. The germline gives CDR1 KGHSH, CDR2 LQKENI. The CDR3 loop is CASSPNRGYEQYF. In DNA form, the CDR3 reads TGTGCCAGCTCACCGAACAGGGGCTATGAGCAGTACTTC.

This chain uses TRBV9 with TRBJ2-3; 12 nucleotides line up with TRBD2. The CDR3 has 17 amino acids. The germline V gene encodes CDR1 SGDLS and CDR2 YYNGEE. J was trimmed by 2 bases and V by 1 base; bases with no gene match: 5. CDR3: CASSVWASGGDTDTQYF. The CDR3 DNA reads TGTGCCAGCAGCGTATGGGCTAGCGGGGGGGACACAGATACGCAGTATTTT.